These 27 T cell receptor beta chains share one sample of origin, sequenced in a study of blood T cell repertoires in COVID-19. The protocol was immunoSEQ multiplex PCR, while the TCRdb copy is restricted to in-frame clones and leaves out a portion. The data show 200,000 to 250,000 clones, with roughly 79% seen just once and 1.5% to 2% held by the top ten. The sequencing input was peripheral blood. All receptors come from a woman older than 75 with acute or convalescent COVID-19.

The chain links TRBV2 to TRBJ1-5; TRBD1 agrees at 7 bases. With 6 bases clipped from V and 3 bases from J, the junction kept 11 bases outside the gene matches. This CDR3 region has 16 residues. CDR1 SNHLY and CDR2 FYNNEI come from the germline V gene. CDR3 sequence: CASSVRGTTNNQPQHF. CDR3 DNA sequence: TGTGCCAGCAGCGTCAGGGGGACAACCAACAATCAGCCCCAGCATTTT.

V gene TRBV4-2 combines with J gene TRBJ1-2; 7 bases fit TRBD1. This CDR3 spans 15 amino acids. Germline CDR1 reads LGHNA; CDR2 reads YNFKEQ. V lost 3 bases and J lost 0; bases outside the gene matches: 4. The DNA for the CDR3 is TGTGCCAGCAGCCAGACTCAGGGGGCTAACTATGGCTACACCTTC. This encodes CASSQTQGANYGYTF.

The chain uses TRBV5-1 and TRBJ2-5; 8 nucleotides agree with TRBD2. CDR3 length equals 16 residues. Germline V gene lookup returns CDR1 SGHRS and CDR2 YFSETQ. Germline trimming cut 4 bases from V and 4 bases from J; bases unmatched to any gene: 12. The CDR3 DNA reads TGCGCCAGCAGCCTCCAACCGGGAGGGTCAGGAGAGACCCAGTACTTC. The encoded protein is CASSLQPGGSGETQYF.

The CDR3 coding sequence is TGTGCCAGCAGCTTGGGCAACAGGATCACTAGCACAGATACGCAGTATTTT. Translating it yields CASSLGNRITSTDTQYF. This chain links TRBV5-4 with TRBJ2-3; tentatively, D is TRBD1 (5 bases). The germline V gene encodes CDR1 SGHNT and CDR2 YYREEE (reference sequence). The V and J ends lost 0 bases and 0 bases respectively, with 14 bases between them. The CDR3 has 17 residues.

The chain employs TRBV7-2 and TRBJ1-4; TRBD1 is a possible D gene (6 bases). Per the germline V gene, CDR1 is SGHTA and CDR2 is FQGNSA. Between the trimmed V and J ends, which lost 2 bases and 6 bases, there was a span of 16 bases. There are 16 residues in the CDR3. In nucleotides, the CDR3 is TGTGCCAGCAGCTTAATCGGTACAGGGATGGATGAAAAACTGTTTTTT. Its protein is CASSLIGTGMDEKLFF.

The chain uses TRBV6-2 or TRBV6-3 and TRBJ2-7; 13 bases are shared with TRBD2. This CDR3 has 19 residues. V gave up 2 bases and J gave up 1 base; unmatched junction bases: 11. Germline CDR1 is MNHEY and CDR2 is SVGEGT. CDR3 sequence reads: CASSYPHKELAGGSYEQYF. Written as DNA, the CDR3 is TGTGCCAGCAGTTACCCCCATAAGGAACTAGCGGGAGGGTCCTACGAGCAGTACTTC.

V and J are TRBV14 and TRBJ2-1; 9 bases are a match to TRBD2. The CDR3 length is 16 residues. The V and J ends lost 1 base and 6 bases, in that order; junction bases with no gene match: 7. Germline CDR1 is SGHDN and CDR2 is FVKESK. CDR3 nucleotide sequence: TGTGCCAGCAGCCAAGTAAGGCTAGCGGGAATCAATGAGCAGTTCTTC. As protein: CASSQVRLAGINEQFF.

Only a few counts were recorded for this clone. The chain carries TRBV7-9 and TRBJ1-1, with D unclear. Germline V gives CDR1 SEHNR, CDR2 FQNEAQ (reference sequence). CDR3 length: 13 residues. Trimming stripped 2 bases from V and 6 bases from J, with 10 bases between. CDR3 sequence reads: CASSLHGIAEAFF. CDR3 nucleotide sequence: TGTGCCAGCAGCTTACACGGGATCGCTGAAGCTTTCTTT. Combining the CDR3 with reference TRBV7-9 and TRBJ1-1 gives the whole variable domain DTGVSQNPRHKITKRGQNVTFRCDPISEHNRLYWYRQTLGQGPEFLTYFQNEAQLEKSRLLSDRFSAERPKGSFSTLEIQRTEQGDSAMYLCASSLHGIAEAFFGQGTRLTVV.

This rearrangement joins TRBV15 to TRBJ2-3, with TRBD2 identical over 9 bases. The germline CDR1 and CDR2 sequences are LNHNV and YYDKDF (reference sequence). The CDR3 has 16 residues. The junction had 10 bases not matched to a gene; V was cut back by 5 bases and J by 4 bases. The CDR3 protein is CATSFVLAGFPDTQYF. CDR3 coding DNA: TGTGCCACCAGCTTTGTACTAGCGGGTTTCCCAGATACGCAGTATTTT.

In its sample, this clone was seen a few times. This CDR3 is CASRERGRYEQYF. CDR3 DNA sequence: TGTGCCAGCAGAGAAAGGGGTCGCTACGAGCAGTACTTC. This chain joins TRBV28 and TRBJ2-7; maybe TRBD1 (5 bases). The CDR3 contains 13 residues. Trimming left V 6 bases short and J 3 bases short, with 12 bases between. Looked up from germline, CDR1 is MDHEN and CDR2 is SYDVKM.

This clone was seen more than once but under ten times. The chain uses TRBV7-9 and TRBJ1-2, with 8 bases fitting TRBD1. Trimming at V came to 4 bases and at J to 7 bases, leaving 11 bases not matched to a gene. The CDR3 spans 15 residues. Germline V CDR1 and CDR2: SEHNR, FQNEAQ (reference sequence). CDR3 loop: CASSYAGAQGAGYTF. The CDR3 region has the DNA TGTGCCAGCAGCTACGCAGGCGCCCAGGGGGCTGGCTACACCTTC. Based on the CDR3 plus reference TRBV7-9 and TRBJ1-2, the full variable domain is DTGVSQNPRHKITKRGQNVTFRCDPISEHNRLYWYRQTLGQGPEFLTYFQNEAQLEKSRLLSDRFSAERPKGSFSTLEIQRTEQGDSAMYLCASSYAGAQGAGYTFGSGTRLTVV.

With respect to this clone: A read error may produce the germline difference seen at one junction end. The same CDR3 also results from other DNA sequences found in this sample. The chain carries TRBV4-1 and TRBJ1-5, with D possibly TRBD1 on 6 matching bases. The CDR3 is made up of 15 amino acids. Germline CDR1 and CDR2: MGHRA and YSYEKL. The CDR3: CASSQGRVINQPQHF. The DNA of the CDR3 is TGTGCCAGCAGCCAGGGGAGGGTCATAAATCAGCCCCAGCATTTT.

V gene TRBV7-8 combines with J gene TRBJ1-1; D gene ambiguous. CDR3 size: 14 residues. Germline V gene lookup returns CDR1 SGHVS and CDR2 FQNEAQ. V lost 5 bases to trimming and J lost 7 bases, with 17 bases between them. CDR3: CASSRFERGGEAFF. In DNA, the CDR3 is TGTGCCAGCAGCCGATTCGAGCGGGGTGGTGAAGCTTTCTTT. Using reference TRBV7-8 and TRBJ1-1 for the parts outside the CDR3, the full variable domain is GAGVSQSPRYKVAKRGQDVALRCDPISGHVSLFWYQQALGQGPEFLTYFQNEAQLDKSGLPSDRFFAERPEGSVSTLKIQRTQQEDSAVYLCASSRFERGGEAFFGQGTRLTVV.

The gene calls are TRBV23-1 and TRBJ1-5, with TRBD1 as a possible D gene (5 bases). TRBV23-1 is placed among ORFs of uncertain function. Between the trimmed V and J ends, which lost 0 bases and 2 bases, there was a span of 14 bases. This CDR3 has 17 amino acids. The CDR3 DNA follows: TGCGCCAGCAGTCAATCTCAGGGAATATTAGGCAATCAGCCCCAGCATTTT. Encoded protein: CASSQSQGILGNQPQHF.

This clone was observed a few times. V usage is TRBV10-1 and J usage is TRBJ2-7, with TRBD2 matching over 9 bases. The V and J ends lost 8 bases and 5 bases, in that order; junction bases with no gene match: 7. This CDR3 spans 13 amino acids. Germline V gives CDR1 WNHNN, CDR2 SYGVQD (reference sequence). CDR3 residues: CASGIAGEDEQYF. CDR3 in DNA: TGCGCCAGCGGAATAGCGGGAGAGGACGAGCAGTACTTC.

This sequence joins TRBV7-2 and TRBJ2-5, with 7 bases that match TRBD2. The CDR3 has 15 residues. Germline trimming cut 2 bases from V and 2 bases from J; bases unmatched to any gene: 5. Germline lookup yields CDR1 SGHTA and CDR2 FQGNSA. DNA for the CDR3: TGTGCCAGCAGCTTATGGGCTAGCGGACAAGAGACCCAGTACTTC. It yields the protein CASSLWASGQETQYF. Full variable domain (outside the CDR3, taken from reference TRBV7-2 and TRBJ2-5): GAGVSQSPSNKVTEKGKDVELRCDPISGHTALYWYRQSLGQGLEFLIYFQGNSAPDKSGLPSDRFSAERTGGSVSTLTIQRTQQEDSAVYLCASSLWASGQETQYFGPGTRLLVL.

The V and J genes are TRBV9 and TRBJ2-2; the D is unclear. There are 15 residues in the CDR3. Germline lookup yields CDR1 SGDLS and CDR2 YYNGEE. V was pared by 0 bases and J by 5 bases, with 11 bases between. The CDR3 DNA follows: TGTGCCAGCAGCGTAGCGGTCCGAGGAACCGGGGAGCTGTTTTTT. It yields the protein CASSVAVRGTGELFF.

This chain uses TRBV5-5 with TRBJ2-5; possibly TRBD2 for D (6 bases). V was pared by 1 base and J by 1 base, with 11 bases between. Looked up from germline, CDR1 is SGHKS and CDR2 is YYEKEE (reference sequence). This CDR3 has 15 amino acids. CDR3 DNA sequence: TGTGCCAGCAGCTTGATTCCCGGGGGCCAAGAGACCCAGTACTTC. It encodes CASSLIPGGQETQYF. The variable domain in full, completed from reference TRBV5-5 and TRBJ2-5, reads DAGVTQSPTHLIKTRGQQVTLRCSPISGHKSVSWYQQVLGQGPQFIFQYYEKEERGRGNFPDRFSARQFPNYSSELNVNALLLGDSALYLCASSLIPGGQETQYFGPGTRLLVL.

J is TRBJ2-2 and V is TRBV9, with 11 positions matching TRBD2. Per germline, CDR1 SGDLS and CDR2 YYNGEE. This CDR3 is 16 amino acids long. The V and J ends lost 0 bases and 5 bases, in that order; junction bases with no gene match: 3. CDR3 in amino acids: CASSVDSGRGTGELFF. The DNA for the CDR3 is TGTGCCAGCAGCGTAGATAGCGGGAGGGGAACCGGGGAGCTGTTTTTT.

This chain connects TRBV2 to TRBJ1-2, with D perhaps TRBD1 (6 bases). The V end lost 5 bases, the J end lost 4 bases, and 11 bases lay between the germline ends. This CDR3 region has 13 residues. Germline V gene sequence: CDR1 SNHLY, CDR2 FYNNEI. Written as DNA, the CDR3 is TGTGCCAGCAGTAGGACAGAAGGCTATGGCTACACCTTC. Translation: CASSRTEGYGYTF.

The sample holds one count of this clone. CDR3 in DNA: TGTGCCAGCACTAGGCTAGCGGGAGGTCTAAGCTCCTACGAGCAGTACTTC. It encodes CASTRLAGGLSSYEQYF. The chain has TRBV28 and TRBJ2-7; TRBD2 matches at 11 bases. This CDR3 spans 17 amino acids. Germline lookup yields CDR1 MDHEN and CDR2 SYDVKM. V shed 7 bases and J 0 bases; nucleotides not matched to a gene: 11.

The chain employs TRBV4-2 and TRBJ2-1, with D unclear. Trimming shortened V by 4 bases and J by 8 bases, and 9 bases separated the two germline ends. CDR1 is LGHNA and CDR2 is YNFKEQ in the germline V gene. This CDR3 is built from 12 residues. CDR3 DNA: TGTGCCAGCAGCCTTAATTCGGATGAGCAGTTCTTC. This codes for CASSLNSDEQFF.

The chain joins TRBV6-5 to TRBJ2-2; no reliable D call. The CDR3 length is 14 residues. The germline V and J ends were trimmed by 4 bases and 1 base, with 7 bases remaining between them. CDR1 is MNHEY, CDR2 SVGAGI, per germline. The CDR3 coding sequence is TGTGCCAGCAGTTTTACAGTGAACACCGGGGAGCTGTTTTTT. This sequence encodes CASSFTVNTGELFF.

The chain carries TRBV6-2 or TRBV6-3 and TRBJ1-2; tentatively, D is TRBD1 (6 bases). The length of the CDR3 is 14 residues. CDR1 is MNHEY, CDR2 SVGEGT, per germline. Trimming took off 4 bases at V and 4 bases at J, with 13 bases between the two ends. CDR3 DNA sequence: TGTGCCAGCAGTTTAACAGGGCCTCCCTATGGCTACACCTTC. Its protein is CASSLTGPPYGYTF.

The rearrangement joins TRBV18 to TRBJ2-5; 7 bases are shared with TRBD2. The V segment lost 2 bases and the J segment 4 bases; nucleotides outside the gene matches: 1. Germline CDR1 is KGHSH and CDR2 is LQKENI. This CDR3 has 13 residues. Here the CDR3 reads CASSPGTTETQYF. CDR3 in DNA: TGTGCCAGCTCACCAGGGACTACAGAGACCCAGTACTTC.

The rearrangement uses TRBV7-6 and TRBJ1-5; a possible D gene is TRBD1 (5 bases). The V gene's germline CDR1 is SGHVS and CDR2 FNYEAQ. The ends were cut back, 1 base at V and 7 bases at J, with 17 bases in the middle. The CDR3 consists of 16 residues. The CDR3 loop is CASSLVSRDEGQPQHF. The DNA of the CDR3 is TGTGCCAGCAGCTTAGTGTCCAGGGATGAAGGACAGCCCCAGCATTTT.

The chain is built from TRBV6-2 or TRBV6-3 and TRBJ2-4; 10 nucleotides line up with TRBD2. The junction had 7 bases not matched to a gene; V was cut back by 5 bases and J by 3 bases. Germline lookup yields CDR1 MNHEY and CDR2 SVGEGT. This CDR3 comprises 16 residues. The CDR3, as DNA: TGTGCCAGCAGTGAGCGGGAGGGCCCGAGCAAAAACATTCAGTACTTC. It specifies CASSEREGPSKNIQYF.